Sequencing of this T cell receptor beta chain was carried out in a study of blood T cell repertoires in COVID-19 (dated by TCRdb to 2018 to 2020). Describing the broader study: Samples from collaborators originated in the United States, Italy and Spain and spanned both the acute and convalescent phases of COVID-19. Subjects who had been exposed to COVID-19, were actively infected with it, or had recovered from it provided the deeply sampled blood TCRbeta repertoires that made up the dataset. A de-identified subject ID, COVID-19 status, age in years and sex were almost always included in the sample metadata. The repertoires were released in a freely available public database meant as a resource for research on the immune response to SARS-CoV-2. Samples were obtained from the ongoing ImmuneRACE study (first 160 participants) and from roughly 1,300 subjects provided by 6 global collaborators. The prospective study material was composed of cDNA or gDNA derived from T cells, B-cell-depleted T cells, or PBMCs. Where available, HLA class I and class II types were obtained from metadata supplied by the sample provider rather than from assay-based typing. General findings and caveats noted by the study authors: Clinical and demographic metadata were provided uncurated, with the amount varying by source and participant.

The immunoSEQ Assay, a bias-controlled multiplex PCR, was used to amplify TCRbeta CDR3 regions from genomic DNA. The original methods were these. Nucleated cell counts per sample were estimated from amplification of reference gene primers within the assay. To quantify the absolute abundance of each unique TCRbeta CDR3 rearrangement, sequence reads were collapsed and filtered. For each sample, productive Simpson clonality was calculated as the square root of Simpson's diversity index over productive rearrangements. Drawn from immuneACCESS, this table holds only the in-frame rearrangements with V and J called that TCRdb kept. Clones are partly lost; checked studies trace under half to an unresolved V gene and leave the rest unexplained. For V, J and clone size, that table is used; D and trimming come from the DNA. The sample table contains about 210,000 clones; only one count was recorded for roughly 81% of them. The top ten clonotypes cover 6% to 8.5% of the sample.

Each collaborating institution followed its own protocols to collect whole blood in K2EDTA tubes. For TCRbeta analysis, collaborators shipped samples as frozen whole blood, isolated PBMCs, or DNA extracted from either of those sample types. The CDR3 measures 14 amino acids from cysteine to phenylalanine. The retained sequence is limited to the CDR3, 42 bases, with the frame set at the first base. V is reduced by 1 base and J by 7 bases, leaving a spacing of 11 bases between them. From the germline V gene (reference sequence), CDR1 is SGHNT and CDR2 is YYREEE. Points on this clone: Its antigen has not been determined. No much larger clonotype is one base removed from it; base qualities were not supplied.

This TCR came from a woman in her forties or fifties with active or convalescent COVID-19. Recombination linked TRBV5-4 to TRBJ2-2, with TRBD1 perhaps the D gene, on 5 matching bases. The sequenced sample consisted of peripheral blood. The sequenced DNA: TGTGCCAGCAGCTTGAGGGGTGGAAACGGGGAGCTGTTTTTT. It is translated as CASSLRGGNGELFF.